This T cell receptor (beta chain) originates from a study of T-cell reconstitution after alpha-beta-depleted transplantation in children. This clonotype was detected many times. Its antigen is undetermined. CDR1 and CDR2 (germline): ENHRY, SYGVKD. V was pared by 10 bases and J by 6 bases, with 10 bases of the junction left unmatched. The CDR3 has 13 amino acids. Findings and caveats of the study: Where some patients showed high TCRbeta diversity at day 60, it came from recipient T cells and thymic progenitors that had survived. As was reported, about two months after transplant, alpha-beta T cells came from several hundred expanded graft clones.

TCRbeta library preparation incorporated unique molecular identifiers. TCRdb analysed the PCR reads with MiXCR anew, one entry per CDR3 protein. There are 580,000 or so distinct CDR3 sequences in the sample; 20% to 25% occur only once, and 12% to 15% lies in the top ten. This sequence was found in a boy in the first two years of life who had a stem cell transplant for acute myeloid leukemia, so the T cells may come from the graft donor. The sample was PBMCs, mostly from graft donor cells, taken 360 days after TCRalphabeta/CD19-depleted stem cell transplant. The V gene is TRBV10-3, the J gene TRBJ2-7; 9 positions match TRBD1. CDR3 in DNA: TGTGCCACTGCCCCGGGACAGGGAGGCGAGCAGTACGTC. The encoded protein is CATAPGQGGEQYV.